These 28 T cell receptor beta chains share one sample of origin, sequenced in a study of cytomegalovirus exposure and HLA in healthy donors. The PCR had 60 Vbeta and 13 Jbeta primers. The table came from immunoSEQ multiplex PCR; TCRdb's copy has only in-frame clones and leaves some out. The repertoire has over 130,000 clones, approximately 86% of them found once; the top ten carry 0.51%. Sequenced material: PBMCs. These receptors came from a woman between 40 and 55 years old in good health and CMV-seronegative.

V is TRBV4-2 and J is TRBJ2-1; D is perhaps TRBD2 (6 bases). This CDR3 has 14 amino acids. Germline V gene data show CDR1 as LGHNA and CDR2 as YNFKEQ. With 1 base removed from V and 5 bases from J, the gap between germline ends came to 9 bases. CDR3 region: CASSQAGEHNEQFF. Written as DNA, the CDR3 is TGTGCCAGCAGCCAAGCGGGAGAGCACAATGAGCAGTTCTTC.

In the case of this clone: The junction departs from germline at one end; a sequencing error may be responsible. The chain employs TRBV4-3 and TRBJ2-7, with TRBD2 matching over 7 bases. This CDR3 has 16 residues. The V gene's germline CDR1 is LGHNA and CDR2 YSLEER. CDR3 loop: CASNQDRLADRYEQYF. CDR3 in DNA: TGCGCCAGCAACCAAGATCGTCTAGCGGACCGCTACGAGCAGTACTTC.

The gene calls are TRBV27 and TRBJ2-1, with D possibly TRBD2 on 6 matching bases. V lost 7 bases, J lost 2 bases, and 21 bases lay in between. Germline V gene sequence: CDR1 MNHEY, CDR2 SMNVEV (reference sequence). This CDR3 has 17 amino acids. The CDR3 region is CASTTTEGLSPYNEQFF. CDR3 bases: TGTGCCAGCACAACTACGGAGGGGCTCTCCCCCTACAATGAGCAGTTCTTC.

The chain recombines TRBV6-1 with TRBJ2-3; TRBD1 agrees at 9 bases. Per germline, CDR1 MNHNS and CDR2 SASEGT. Trimming took 7 bases from V and 1 from J; bases not matched to a gene: 3. The CDR3 consists of 14 residues. The CDR3 DNA is TGTGCCAGCATGTGGGACAGGGGCACAGATACGCAGTATTTT. Encoded protein: CASMWDRGTDTQYF.

This sequence joins TRBV5-1 and TRBJ2-5; D is possibly TRBD1 (5 bases). Germline assignment: CDR1 SGHRS and CDR2 YFSETQ. This CDR3 comprises 13 residues. V gave up 3 bases and J gave up 6 bases, with 12 bases separating them. The CDR3 DNA is TGCGCCAGCAGCTCTCAGGGCTCGCAGACCCAGTACTTC. It codes for CASSSQGSQTQYF.

CDR3 sequence reads: CASRLVAGGVEQYF. CDR3 DNA sequence: TGTGCCAGCAGGTTGGTAGCGGGAGGAGTGGAGCAGTACTTC. The rearrangement joins TRBV2 to TRBJ2-5, with 10 nucleotides matching TRBD2. Germline V gene lookup returns CDR1 SNHLY and CDR2 FYNNEI. This CDR3 comprises 14 residues. The ends lost 6 bases at V and 11 bases at J; junction bases unmatched: 12.

The CDR3 spells CASSSSGRGYNEQFF. Written as DNA, the CDR3 is TGTGCCAGCAGCTCGAGCGGGAGAGGTTACAATGAGCAGTTCTTC. This chain uses TRBV7-9 with TRBJ2-1, with 8 bases lining up with TRBD2. The CDR3 contains 15 residues. Germline values: CDR1 SEHNR, CDR2 FQNEAQ (reference sequence). V gave up 4 bases and J gave up 4 bases; unmatched junction bases: 6.

The count of this clone is one. The chain combines TRBV27 with TRBJ2-2; tentatively, D is TRBD2 (5 bases). The CDR3 has 15 residues. The germline gives CDR1 MNHEY, CDR2 SMNVEV (reference sequence). The V end was cut by 8 bases, the J end by 4 bases, with 17 bases between. For the CDR3, the DNA is TGTGCCAGCGGTCAGTTGAGGGCGTCCACCGGGGAGCTGTTTTTT. This sequence encodes CASGQLRASTGELFF.

The rearrangement links TRBV6-1 to TRBJ1-4, with 8 bases matching TRBD1. The V and J ends lost 4 bases and 14 bases, in that order; junction bases with no gene match: 3. The CDR3 runs to 11 residues. Per germline, CDR1 MNHNS and CDR2 SASEGT. DNA for the CDR3: TGTGCCAGCAGTGGCGGGGACAGGCTGTTTTTT. It translates to CASSGGDRLFF.

This clone appeared a few times. This chain connects TRBV7-9 to TRBJ2-7, with 13 bases aligning to TRBD2. Per germline, CDR1 SEHNR and CDR2 FQNEAQ (reference sequence). With V trimmed by 5 bases and J by 3 bases, 10 bases remained unmatched. The CDR3 is 17 amino acids. As DNA, the CDR3 is TGTGCCAGCAGCCACGGACTAGCGGGAGTTAAACGCTACGAGCAGTACTTC. Its translation is CASSHGLAGVKRYEQYF.

The table lists this clone with a few counts. V gene TRBV5-4 combines with J gene TRBJ1-1, with a possible D match to TRBD1 (6 bases). The V gene's germline CDR1 is SGHNT and CDR2 YYREEE (reference sequence). Trimming took off 2 bases at V and 5 bases at J, with 13 bases between the two ends. CDR3 length equals 14 residues. The CDR3 DNA is TGTGCCAGCAGCTTAGGACCCCAGGGGACTGAAGCTTTCTTT. Translated, it gives CASSLGPQGTEAFF.

V and J are TRBV7-9 and TRBJ1-4; D not resolved. V lost 3 bases to trimming and J lost 3 bases, with 5 bases between them. The germline V gene encodes CDR1 SEHNR and CDR2 FQNEAQ (reference sequence). This CDR3 spans 13 amino acids. The CDR3 region has the DNA TGTGCCAGCAGCTTGACACCTAATGAAAAACTGTTTTTT. Protein: CASSLTPNEKLFF.

The chain links TRBV9 to TRBJ1-5; TRBD1 is a possible D gene (6 bases). V dropped 4 bases and J dropped 5 bases, with 10 bases sitting between them. CDR3 length: 13 amino acids. CDR1 and CDR2 (germline): SGDLS, YYNGEE. CDR3 in amino acids: CASSRAGDQPQHF. The DNA of the CDR3 is TGTGCCAGCAGCCGAGCAGGGGATCAGCCCCAGCATTTT.

This rearrangement joins TRBV11-3 to TRBJ2-7; D remains unclear. V shed 5 bases and J shed 4 bases, with 6 bases lying between them. Germline V gene lookup returns CDR1 SGHNT and CDR2 YENEEA. The CDR3 loop spans 11 amino acids. CDR3 nucleotide sequence: TGTGCCAGCAGCGCCAGATACGAGCAGTACTTC. The encoded protein is CASSARYEQYF.

V is TRBV4-2 and J is TRBJ2-5; TRBD1 agrees at 7 bases. The assigned J gene may be wrong: the sequence end matches TRBJ2-7 better. Germline values: CDR1 LGHNA, CDR2 YNFKEQ. The CDR3 runs to 15 residues. CDR3: CASSQGPGQSYEQYF. DNA for the CDR3: TGTGCCAGCAGCCAAGGCCCGGGACAGAGCTACGAGCAGTACTTC.

This clone has only one observation. The rearrangement links TRBV4-2 to TRBJ2-1; 16 bases match TRBD2. This CDR3 comprises 20 residues. Trimming at V came to 4 bases and at J to 7 bases, leaving 16 bases not matched to a gene. Germline CDR1 and CDR2: LGHNA and YNFKEQ. The CDR3 DNA is TGTGCCAGCAGCCCCGAACGCAGGGGACTAGCGGGAGGGCCGGGGAATGAGCAGTTCTTC. This sequence encodes CASSPERRGLAGGPGNEQFF.

The V gene is TRBV28, the J gene TRBJ1-5, with 7 bases identical to TRBD1. The V segment lost 4 bases and the J segment 6 bases; nucleotides outside the gene matches: 6. The germline CDR1 and CDR2 sequences are MDHEN and SYDVKM. The CDR3 runs to 14 residues. The CDR3 DNA is TGTGCCAGCAGTTCCATGACAGGGCCTCAGCCCCAGCATTTT. Translated: CASSSMTGPQPQHF. The entire variable domain, with the rest obtained from reference TRBV28 and TRBJ1-5, is as follows: DVKVTQSSRYLVKRTGEKVFLECVQDMDHENMFWYRQDPGLGLRLIYFSYDVKMKEKGDIPEGYSVSREKKERFSLILESASTNQTSMYLCASSSMTGPQPQHFGDGTRLSIL.

The chain is built from TRBV4-2 and TRBJ2-7; a possible D gene is TRBD2 (6 bases). Trimming took off 0 bases at V and 0 bases at J, with 9 bases between the two ends. CDR3 length: 15 residues. CDR1 and CDR2 (germline): LGHNA, YNFKEQ. CDR3 bases: TGTGCCAGCAGCCAAGAGGTCGGGAGCTCCTACGAGCAGTACTTC. This codes for CASSQEVGSSYEQYF.

V gene TRBV5-1 combines with J gene TRBJ2-7; no reliable D call. With 4 bases removed from V and 2 bases from J, the gap between germline ends came to 4 bases. The germline CDR1 and CDR2 sequences are SGHRS and YFSETQ. The CDR3 covers 11 residues. The chain's CDR3 is CASSNTYEQYF. Here the CDR3 DNA reads TGCGCCAGCAGCAACACCTACGAGCAGTACTTC.

The chain recombines TRBV30 with TRBJ2-7, with 7 bases matching TRBD2. CDR1 and CDR2 from the germline V gene are GTSNPN and SVGIG (reference sequence). V shed 2 bases and J 0 bases; nucleotides not matched to a gene: 4. The CDR3 length is 14 residues. The CDR3 sequence is CAWSPGGSSYEQYF. DNA for the CDR3: TGTGCCTGGAGTCCGGGCGGGAGCTCCTACGAGCAGTACTTC. The full variable domain, in which reference TRBV30 and TRBJ2-7 provide the parts outside the CDR3, is SQTIHQWPATLVQPVGSPLSLECTVEGTSNPNLYWYRQAAGRGLQLLFYSVGIGQISSEVPQNLSASRPQDRQFILSSKKLLLSDSGFYLCAWSPGGSSYEQYFGPGTRLTVT.

The chain uses TRBV6-5 and TRBJ2-7; 9 bases are a match to TRBD1. The CDR3 is 15 amino acids. With 6 bases clipped from V and 2 bases from J, the junction kept 8 bases outside the gene matches. CDR1 is MNHEY, CDR2 SVGAGI, per germline. CDR3 bases: TGTGCCAGCAGGGTCGACAGGGGGGATACCTACGAGCAGTACTTC. It codes for CASRVDRGDTYEQYF.

This sequence joins TRBV5-1 and TRBJ1-1; 8 bases are a match to TRBD1. Trimming cost V 3 bases and J 7 bases; bases outside gene matches: 5. CDR3 length: 13 residues. Per the germline V gene, CDR1 is SGHRS and CDR2 is YFSETQ. CDR3 protein: CASSWTGLGEAFF. CDR3 in DNA: TGCGCCAGCAGCTGGACAGGGTTGGGTGAAGCTTTCTTT.

For the CDR3, the DNA is TGTGCCAGCAGCCTGAGCCACCACTATGGCTACACCTTC. Translated, it gives CASSLSHHYGYTF. The rearrangement uses TRBV5-6 and TRBJ1-2; no firm D call. This CDR3 has 13 amino acids. V was cut by 4 bases and J by 3 bases, with 10 bases left in between. Germline values: CDR1 SGHDT, CDR2 YYEEEE.

This chain links TRBV28 with TRBJ2-5; D is perhaps TRBD2 (7 bases). This CDR3 region has 19 residues. Trimming left V 5 bases short and J 5 bases short, with 30 bases between. The V gene's germline CDR1 is MDHEN and CDR2 SYDVKM. The chain's CDR3 is CASSPYHQLSSRGAETQYF. DNA of the CDR3: TGTGCCAGCAGTCCGTACCACCAGTTATCGTCACGGGGGGCCGAGACCCAGTACTTC.

The chain links TRBV7-9 to TRBJ1-2, with 7 bases lining up with TRBD1. Germline CDR1 reads SEHNR; CDR2 reads FQNEAQ (reference sequence). The CDR3 consists of 18 residues. The V and J ends lost 2 bases and 7 bases, in that order; junction bases with no gene match: 19. The CDR3 reads CASSLYSTRQGKNVGYTF. As DNA, the CDR3 is TGTGCCAGCAGCTTATATTCGACGAGACAGGGTAAAAATGTTGGCTACACCTTC.

The chain recombines TRBV9 with TRBJ2-5, with TRBD2 matching 13 bases. The CDR3 length is 16 residues. The germline gives CDR1 SGDLS, CDR2 YYNGEE. V lost 0 bases to trimming and J lost 4 bases; unmatched junction nucleotides: 3. CDR3 sequence: CASSVGGLAGLETQYF. The DNA of the CDR3 is TGTGCCAGCAGCGTAGGGGGACTAGCGGGATTAGAGACCCAGTACTTC. Drawing the rest from reference TRBV9 and TRBJ2-5, the complete variable domain is DSGVTQTPKHLITATGQRVTLRCSPRSGDLSVYWYQQSLDQGLQFLIQYYNGEERAKGNILERFSAQQFPDLHSELNLSSLELGDSALYFCASSVGGLAGLETQYFGPGTRLLVL.

Of note for this clone: The same CDR3 also results from other DNA sequences found in this sample. V is TRBV11-2 and J is TRBJ2-1, with 11 bases that match TRBD2. The V and J ends lost 5 bases and 7 bases, in that order; junction bases with no gene match: 7. The length of the CDR3 is 15 residues. Germline V gives CDR1 SGHAT, CDR2 FQNNGV. In nucleotides, the CDR3 is TGTGCCAGCAGCCAATTAGCGGGAGGGCCGAATGAGCAGTTCTTC. As protein: CASSQLAGGPNEQFF.

The rearrangement uses TRBV30 and TRBJ1-4; D is uncertain. The CDR3 has 11 amino acids. Trimming cost V 3 bases and J 13 bases, with 12 bases left between them. Germline V gives CDR1 GTSNPN, CDR2 SVGIG (reference sequence). CDR3 nucleotide sequence: TGTGCCTGGAGCGGTGGAGGCAGACTGTTTTTT. Protein sequence: CAWSGGGRLFF.